The 4 T cell receptor beta chains reported below all come from one sample, sequenced in a study of T cells in Graves' hyperthyroidism and ophthalmopathy. Amplified TCR beta CDR3 regions came from RNA transcripts. TCR CDR3 underwent first-round RT-PCR with the HTBI primer set. From the multiplex PCR reads, TCRdb called clonotypes with MiXCR, one entry per CDR3 protein. In the table there are 350,000 or so distinct CDR3 sequences, around a sixth of which are singletons. Sequenced: blood. Receptors originate from a woman aged 40 to 50 with Graves' ophthalmopathy.

In this sample, this clonotype turned up a few times. Since a much larger clone is just one base distant, this may be a read error. The gene calls are TRBV10-3 and TRBJ2-2; a weak D match, TRBD1 (6 bases). Germline V gene data show CDR1 as ENHRY and CDR2 as SYGVKD. The CDR3 has 16 amino acids. CDR3 residues: CAVSESGWTVTGELFF. The DNA for the CDR3 is TGTGCCGTCAGTGAGTCTGGGTGGACAGTAACCGGGGAGCTGTTTTTT.

The chain employs TRBV30 and TRBJ2-5, with 13 bases that match TRBD2. Trimming cost V 2 bases and J 5 bases; bases outside gene matches: 8. Germline V CDR1 and CDR2: GTSNPN, SVGIG (reference sequence). The CDR3 is 16 residues long. CDR3: CAWSRTSGSFFETQYF. CDR3 nucleotide sequence: TGTGCCTGGAGTAGGACTAGCGGGAGTTTCTTTGAGACCCAGTACTTC.

This clonotype was seen a few times. The chain couples TRBV11-2 to TRBJ1-6; D gene unclear. The germline CDR1 and CDR2 sequences are SGHAT and FQNNGV. Trimming cost V 3 bases and J 6 bases, with 15 bases left between them. CDR3 size: 16 residues. CDR3 sequence (DNA): TGTGCCAGCAGCTTGGAACGGCAGCAGACTAATTCACCCCTCCACTTT. Translated: CASSLERQQTNSPLHF.

V usage is TRBV20-1 and J usage is TRBJ2-7; 11 positions agree with TRBD2. This CDR3 comprises 14 residues. V lost 5 bases and J lost 0; bases outside the gene matches: 3. Germline loops: CDR1 DFQATT, CDR2 SNEGSKA (reference sequence). CDR3 nucleotide sequence: TGCAGTGCTGGTGGACTAGCGGGCTCCTACGAGCAGTACTTC. Encoded protein: CSAGGLAGSYEQYF.